This TCR beta chain was sequenced for a study of glioma-infiltrating T cells after dendritic cell vaccination. Study information: The vaccine used monocyte-derived dendritic cells pulsed overnight with autologous tumor lysate.

The V and J ends lost 5 bases and 6 bases respectively, with 17 bases between them. The germline gives CDR1 SGHNT, CDR2 YENEEA. The CDR3 totals 14 residues. TCRdb keeps only in-frame clones here, not all; method: immunoSEQ multiplex PCR. The sample lists roughly 80,000 clones, around nine tenths occurring once. Time point meaning: after dendritic cell vaccination, including at tumor progression/relapse. This material consisted of blood, taken after dendritic cell vaccination. The source of this sequence is a human donor with glioblastoma. The chain is built from TRBV11-3 and TRBJ2-7; no definite D call. The chain's CDR3 is CASSPGVSSGEQYF. Here the CDR3 DNA reads TGTGCCAGCAGCCCTGGAGTCTCCTCCGGCGAGCAGTACTTC.